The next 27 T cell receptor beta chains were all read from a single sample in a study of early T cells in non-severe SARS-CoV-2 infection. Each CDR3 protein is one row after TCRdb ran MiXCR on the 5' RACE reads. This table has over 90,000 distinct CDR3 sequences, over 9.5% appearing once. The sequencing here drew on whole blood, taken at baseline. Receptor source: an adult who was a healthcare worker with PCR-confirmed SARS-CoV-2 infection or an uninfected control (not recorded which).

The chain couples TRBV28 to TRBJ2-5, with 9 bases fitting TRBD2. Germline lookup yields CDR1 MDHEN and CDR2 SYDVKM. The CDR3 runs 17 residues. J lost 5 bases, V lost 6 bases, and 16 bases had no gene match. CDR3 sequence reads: CASSPPASGAGTETQYF. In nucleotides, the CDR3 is TGTGCCAGCAGCCCTCCGGCTAGCGGGGCGGGGACGGAGACCCAGTACTTC.

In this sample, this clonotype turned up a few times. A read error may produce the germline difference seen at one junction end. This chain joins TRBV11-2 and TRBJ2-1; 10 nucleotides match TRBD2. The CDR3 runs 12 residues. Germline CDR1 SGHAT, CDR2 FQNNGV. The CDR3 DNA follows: TGTGCCAGCAGCCCGGGACTAGCGACAGGGGCCTTC. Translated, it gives CASSPGLATGAF.

Here the CDR3 DNA reads TGCGCCAGCAGAGGACTAGCGGGAGCAGGAGAGACCCAGTACTTC. It codes for CASRGLAGAGETQYF. V usage is TRBV10-2 and J usage is TRBJ2-5, with 13 positions matching TRBD2. Germline-derived CDR1 and CDR2 are WSHSY and SAAADI. This CDR3 comprises 15 residues. V shed 6 bases, J shed 4 bases, and the junction held 5 bases outside the gene matches.

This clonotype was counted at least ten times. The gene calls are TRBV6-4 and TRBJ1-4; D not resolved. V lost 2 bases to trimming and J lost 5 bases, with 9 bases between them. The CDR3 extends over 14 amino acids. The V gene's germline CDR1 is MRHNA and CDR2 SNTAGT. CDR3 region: CASSDGRRNEKLFF. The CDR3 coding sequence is TGTGCCAGCAGTGACGGCAGGAGAAATGAAAAACTGTTTTTT.

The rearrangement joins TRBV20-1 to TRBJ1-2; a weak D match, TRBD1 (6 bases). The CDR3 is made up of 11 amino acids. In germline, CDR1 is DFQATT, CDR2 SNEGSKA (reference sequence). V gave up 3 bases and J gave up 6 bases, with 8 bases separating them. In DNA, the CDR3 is TGCAGTGCTAGGGGGGGCGATGGCTACACCTTC. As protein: CSARGGDGYTF.

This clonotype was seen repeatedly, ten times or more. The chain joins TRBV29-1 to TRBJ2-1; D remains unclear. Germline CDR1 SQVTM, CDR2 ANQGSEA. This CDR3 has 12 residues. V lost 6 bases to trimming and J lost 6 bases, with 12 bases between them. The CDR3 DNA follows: TGCAGCGTGGCCCCGGATATCAATGAGCAGTTCTTC. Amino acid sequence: CSVAPDINEQFF.

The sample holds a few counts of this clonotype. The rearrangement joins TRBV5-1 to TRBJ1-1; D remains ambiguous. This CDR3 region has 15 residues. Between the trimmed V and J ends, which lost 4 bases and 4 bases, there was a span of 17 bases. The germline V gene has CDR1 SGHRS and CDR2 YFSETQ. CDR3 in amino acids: CASSPNDGAVTEAFF. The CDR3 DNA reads TGCGCCAGCAGCCCGAACGATGGAGCAGTCACTGAAGCTTTCTTT.

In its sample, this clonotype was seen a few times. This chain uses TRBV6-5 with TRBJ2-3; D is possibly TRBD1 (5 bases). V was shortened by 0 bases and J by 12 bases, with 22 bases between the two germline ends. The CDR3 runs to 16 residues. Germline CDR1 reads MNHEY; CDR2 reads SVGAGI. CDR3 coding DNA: TGTGCCAGCAGTTACTCGATAACTCAATCCGTCAGGGAACAGTATTTT. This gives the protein CASSYSITQSVREQYF.

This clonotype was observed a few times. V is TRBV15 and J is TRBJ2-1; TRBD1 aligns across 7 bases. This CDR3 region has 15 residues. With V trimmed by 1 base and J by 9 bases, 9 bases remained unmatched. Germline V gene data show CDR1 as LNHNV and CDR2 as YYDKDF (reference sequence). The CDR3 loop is CATSRGGQADTEQFF. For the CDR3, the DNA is TGTGCCACCAGCAGAGGAGGACAGGCAGACACTGAGCAGTTCTTC. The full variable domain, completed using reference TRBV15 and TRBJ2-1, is DAMVIQNPRYQVTQFGKPVTLSCSQTLNHNVMYWYQQKSSQAPKLLFHYYDKDFNNEADTPDNFQSRRPNTSFCFLDIRSPGLGDTAMYLCATSRGGQADTEQFFGPGTRLTVL.

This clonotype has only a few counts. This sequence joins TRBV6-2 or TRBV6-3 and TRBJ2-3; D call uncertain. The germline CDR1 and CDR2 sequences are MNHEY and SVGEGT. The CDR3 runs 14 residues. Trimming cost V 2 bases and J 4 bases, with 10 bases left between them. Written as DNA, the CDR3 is TGTGCCAGCAGTTACGCCGACCCGGCAGATACGCAGTATTTT. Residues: CASSYADPADTQYF.

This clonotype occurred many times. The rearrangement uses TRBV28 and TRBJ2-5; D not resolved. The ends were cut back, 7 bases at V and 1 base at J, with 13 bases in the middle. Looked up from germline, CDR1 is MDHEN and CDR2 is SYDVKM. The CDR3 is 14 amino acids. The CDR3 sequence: CASNPTQLQETQYF. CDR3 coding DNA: TGTGCCAGCAACCCGACTCAACTCCAAGAGACCCAGTACTTC. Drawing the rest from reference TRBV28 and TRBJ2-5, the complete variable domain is DVKVTQSSRYLVKRTGEKVFLECVQDMDHENMFWYRQDPGLGLRLIYFSYDVKMKEKGDIPEGYSVSREKKERFSLILESASTNQTSMYLCASNPTQLQETQYFGPGTRLLVL.

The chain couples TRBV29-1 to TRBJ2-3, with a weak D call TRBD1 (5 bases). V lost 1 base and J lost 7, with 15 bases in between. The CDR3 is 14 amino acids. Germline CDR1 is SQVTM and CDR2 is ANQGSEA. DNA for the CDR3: TGCAGCGTTGAAGCTCGGGCCAGGGTTTATACGCAGTATTTT. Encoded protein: CSVEARARVYTQYF.

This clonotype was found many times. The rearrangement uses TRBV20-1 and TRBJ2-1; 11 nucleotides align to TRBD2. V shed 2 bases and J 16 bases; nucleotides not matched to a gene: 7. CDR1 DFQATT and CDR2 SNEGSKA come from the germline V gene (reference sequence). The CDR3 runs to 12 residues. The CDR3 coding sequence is TGCAGTGCTAGAATAGCGGGGGGGCCGAGATTCTTC. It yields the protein CSARIAGGPRFF.

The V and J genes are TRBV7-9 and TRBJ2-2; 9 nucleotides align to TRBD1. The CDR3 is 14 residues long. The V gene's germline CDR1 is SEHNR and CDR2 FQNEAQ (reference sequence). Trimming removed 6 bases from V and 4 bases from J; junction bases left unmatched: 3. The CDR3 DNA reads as TGTGCCAGCAGACTGGGACAGGGCACCGGGGAGCTGTTTTTT. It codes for CASRLGQGTGELFF.

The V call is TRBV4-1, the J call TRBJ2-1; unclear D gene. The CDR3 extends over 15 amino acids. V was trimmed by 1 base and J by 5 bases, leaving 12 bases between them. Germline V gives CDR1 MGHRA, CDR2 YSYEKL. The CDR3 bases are TGCGCCAGCAGCCAAGGAACGACACTTAACAATGAGCAGTTCTTC. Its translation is CASSQGTTLNNEQFF.

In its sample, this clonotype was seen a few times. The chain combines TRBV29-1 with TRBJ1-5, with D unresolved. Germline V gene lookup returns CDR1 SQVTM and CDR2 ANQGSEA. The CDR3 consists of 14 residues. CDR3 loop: CIPWKSLPNQPQHF. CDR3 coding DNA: TGCATCCCATGGAAGAGTCTTCCTAATCAGCCCCAGCATTTT.

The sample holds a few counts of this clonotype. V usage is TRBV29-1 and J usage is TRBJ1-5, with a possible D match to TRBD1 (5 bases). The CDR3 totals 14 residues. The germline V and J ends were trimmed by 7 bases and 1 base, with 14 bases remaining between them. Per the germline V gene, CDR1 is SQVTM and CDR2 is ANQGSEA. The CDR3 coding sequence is TGCAGCGCCGCAAGGGGCTCGAGCAATCAGCCCCAGCATTTT. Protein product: CSAARGSSNQPQHF.

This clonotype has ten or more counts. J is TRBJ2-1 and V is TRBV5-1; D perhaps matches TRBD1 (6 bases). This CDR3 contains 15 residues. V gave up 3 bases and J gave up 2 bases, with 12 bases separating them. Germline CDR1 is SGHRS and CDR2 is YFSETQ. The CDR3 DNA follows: TGCGCCAGCAGCTCCGGGACATCGGCCTACAATGAGCAGTTCTTC. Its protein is CASSSGTSAYNEQFF.

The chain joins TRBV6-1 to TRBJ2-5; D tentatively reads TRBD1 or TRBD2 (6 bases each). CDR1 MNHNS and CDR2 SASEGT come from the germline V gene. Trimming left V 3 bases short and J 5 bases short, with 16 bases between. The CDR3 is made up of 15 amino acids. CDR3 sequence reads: CASSDTWGAQETQYF. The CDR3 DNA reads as TGTGCCAGCAGTGACACGTGGGGGGCTCAGGAGACCCAGTACTTC.

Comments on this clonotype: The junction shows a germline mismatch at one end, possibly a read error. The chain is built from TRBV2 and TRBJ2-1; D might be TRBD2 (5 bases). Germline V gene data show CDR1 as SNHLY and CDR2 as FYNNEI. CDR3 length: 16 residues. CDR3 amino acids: CASSEGGGTPRNEQFF. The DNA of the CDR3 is TGTGCCAGCAGCGAAGGTGGAGGAACCCCCCGGAATGAGCAGTTCTTC.

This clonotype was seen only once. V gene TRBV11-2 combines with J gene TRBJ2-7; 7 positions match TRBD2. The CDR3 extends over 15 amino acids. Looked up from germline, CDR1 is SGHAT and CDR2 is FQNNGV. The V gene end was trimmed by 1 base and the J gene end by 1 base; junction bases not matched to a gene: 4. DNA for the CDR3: TGTGCCAGCAGCTTAGTGGGGACTATGTCCTACGAGCAGTACTTC. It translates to CASSLVGTMSYEQYF.

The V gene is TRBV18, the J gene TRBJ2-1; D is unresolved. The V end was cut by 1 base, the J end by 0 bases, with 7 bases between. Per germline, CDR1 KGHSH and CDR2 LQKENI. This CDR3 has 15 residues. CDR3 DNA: TGTGCCAGCTCACCACTCCTGAGCTCCTACAATGAGCAGTTCTTC. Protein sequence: CASSPLLSSYNEQFF.

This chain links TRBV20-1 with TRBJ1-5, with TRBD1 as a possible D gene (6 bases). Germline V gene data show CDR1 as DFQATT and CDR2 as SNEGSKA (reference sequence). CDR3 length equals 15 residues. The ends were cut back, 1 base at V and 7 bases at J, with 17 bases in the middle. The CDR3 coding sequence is TGCAGTGCTAGAGTAGCGTGGGACACCTCACAGCCCCAGCATTTT. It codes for CSARVAWDTSQPQHF.

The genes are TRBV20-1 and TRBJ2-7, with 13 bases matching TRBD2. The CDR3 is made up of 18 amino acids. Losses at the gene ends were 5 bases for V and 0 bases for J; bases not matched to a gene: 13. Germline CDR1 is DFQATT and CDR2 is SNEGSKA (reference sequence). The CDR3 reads CSACQLAGGPTLSYEQYF. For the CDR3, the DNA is TGCAGTGCTTGCCAACTAGCGGGAGGGCCCACACTCTCCTACGAGCAGTACTTC.

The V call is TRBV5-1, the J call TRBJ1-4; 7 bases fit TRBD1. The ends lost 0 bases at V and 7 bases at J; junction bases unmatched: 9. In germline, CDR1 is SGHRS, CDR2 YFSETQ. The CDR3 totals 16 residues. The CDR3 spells CASSLAPGQDGEKLFF. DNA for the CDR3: TGCGCCAGCAGCTTGGCACCCGGACAGGATGGTGAAAAACTGTTTTTT.

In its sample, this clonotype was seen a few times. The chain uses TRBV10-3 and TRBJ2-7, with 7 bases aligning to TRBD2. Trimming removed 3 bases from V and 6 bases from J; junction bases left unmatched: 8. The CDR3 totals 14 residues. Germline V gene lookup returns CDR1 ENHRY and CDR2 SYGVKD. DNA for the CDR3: TGTGCCATCAGTGACCCCTCTAGCGGTCGCGAGCAGTACTTC. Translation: CAISDPSSGREQYF.

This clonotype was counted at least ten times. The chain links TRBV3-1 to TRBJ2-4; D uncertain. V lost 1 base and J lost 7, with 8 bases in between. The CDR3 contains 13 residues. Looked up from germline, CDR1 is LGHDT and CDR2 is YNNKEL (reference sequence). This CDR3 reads CASSQVEQNIQYF. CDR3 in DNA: TGTGCCAGCAGCCAAGTCGAACAGAACATTCAGTACTTC.